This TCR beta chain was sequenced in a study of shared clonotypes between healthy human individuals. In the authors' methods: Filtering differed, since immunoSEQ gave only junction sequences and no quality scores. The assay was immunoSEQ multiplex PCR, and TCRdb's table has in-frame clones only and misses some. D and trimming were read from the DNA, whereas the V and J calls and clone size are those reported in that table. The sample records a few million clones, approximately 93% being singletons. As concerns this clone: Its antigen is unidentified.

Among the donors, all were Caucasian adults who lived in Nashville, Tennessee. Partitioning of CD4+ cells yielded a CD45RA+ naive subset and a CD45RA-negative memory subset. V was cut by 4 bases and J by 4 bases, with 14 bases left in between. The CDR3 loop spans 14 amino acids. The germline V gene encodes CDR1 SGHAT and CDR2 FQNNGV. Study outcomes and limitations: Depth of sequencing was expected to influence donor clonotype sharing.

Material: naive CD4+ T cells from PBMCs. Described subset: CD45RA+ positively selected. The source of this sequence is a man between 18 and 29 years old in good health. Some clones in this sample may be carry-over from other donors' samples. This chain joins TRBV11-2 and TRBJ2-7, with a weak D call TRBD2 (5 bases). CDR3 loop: CASSYTQRDYEQYF. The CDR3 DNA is TGTGCCAGCAGCTATACACAGAGGGATTACGAGCAGTACTTC.